The table lists the clone carrying this T cell receptor (beta chain) with a few counts. Its antigen is not identified. The CDR3 runs 13 residues. Trimming pared 4 bases from V and 6 bases from J, leaving 12 bases between. Per the germline V gene, CDR1 is DFQATT and CDR2 is SNEGSKA (reference sequence). Template material for amplifying TCR beta CDR3 regions consisted of RNA transcripts. Initially, a first-round RT-PCR of the TCR CDR3 employed the HTBI primer set. TCRdb passed the multiplex PCR reads through MiXCR, listing each CDR3 protein once. The sample contains hundreds of thousands of distinct CDR3 sequences, roughly 14% of which appear only once. The record originates from a study of T cells in Graves' hyperthyroidism and ophthalmopathy. Findings and caveats of the study: Ophthalmopathy, as predicted by the model, came a median 6.5 months after the prediction. Most thyroid clonotypes with frequency above 0.001 were detected in blood.

The receptor's source is a man younger than 30 with Graves' ophthalmopathy. V usage is TRBV20-1 and J usage is TRBJ2-2; D is unresolved. The sample consisted of blood. The DNA of the CDR3 is TGCAGTGCTATCTTACCCGTGTCCGGGGAGCTGTTTTTT. Its translation: CSAILPVSGELFF.